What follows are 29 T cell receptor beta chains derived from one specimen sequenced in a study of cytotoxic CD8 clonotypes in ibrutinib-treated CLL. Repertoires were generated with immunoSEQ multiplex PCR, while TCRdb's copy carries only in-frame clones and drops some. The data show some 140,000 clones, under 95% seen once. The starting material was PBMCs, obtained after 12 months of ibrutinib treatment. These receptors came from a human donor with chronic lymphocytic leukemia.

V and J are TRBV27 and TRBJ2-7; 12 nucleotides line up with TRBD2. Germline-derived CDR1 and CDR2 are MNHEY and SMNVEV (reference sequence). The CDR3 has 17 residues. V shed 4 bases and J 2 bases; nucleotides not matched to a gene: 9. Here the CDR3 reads CASSWSSGRETPYEQYF. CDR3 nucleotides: TGTGCCAGCAGTTGGTCTAGCGGGAGGGAAACCCCCTACGAGCAGTACTTC.

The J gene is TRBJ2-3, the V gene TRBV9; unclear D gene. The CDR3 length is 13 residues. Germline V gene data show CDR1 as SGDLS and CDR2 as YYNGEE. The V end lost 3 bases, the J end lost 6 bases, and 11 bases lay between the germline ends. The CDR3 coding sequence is TGTGCCAGCAGCGCCCCAACCTTGGATACGCAGTATTTT. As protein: CASSAPTLDTQYF.

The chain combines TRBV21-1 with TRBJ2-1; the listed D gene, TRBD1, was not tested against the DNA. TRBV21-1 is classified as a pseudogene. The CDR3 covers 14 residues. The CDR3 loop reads CASSKYDRHPEQFF. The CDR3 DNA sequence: TGTGCCAGCAGCAAATATGACAGGCATCCTGAGCAGTTCTTC.

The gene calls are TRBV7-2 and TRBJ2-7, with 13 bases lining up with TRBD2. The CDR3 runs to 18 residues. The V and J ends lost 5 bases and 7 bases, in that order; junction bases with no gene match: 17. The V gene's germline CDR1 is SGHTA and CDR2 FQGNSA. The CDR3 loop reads CASSRKTRGLAGDGEQYF. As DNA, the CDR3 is TGTGCCAGCAGCCGTAAAACCCGAGGACTAGCGGGAGATGGTGAGCAGTACTTC.

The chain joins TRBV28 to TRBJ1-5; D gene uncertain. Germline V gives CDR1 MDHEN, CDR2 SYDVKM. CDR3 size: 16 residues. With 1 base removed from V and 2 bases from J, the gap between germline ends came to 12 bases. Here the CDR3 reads CASSLYPSLGNQPQHF. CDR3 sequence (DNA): TGTGCCAGCAGTTTATATCCGAGTTTAGGCAATCAGCCCCAGCATTTT.

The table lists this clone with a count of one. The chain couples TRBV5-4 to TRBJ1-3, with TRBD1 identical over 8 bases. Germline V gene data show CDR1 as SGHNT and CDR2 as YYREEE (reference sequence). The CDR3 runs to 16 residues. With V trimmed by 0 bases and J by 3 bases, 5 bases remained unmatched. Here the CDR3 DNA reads TGTGCCAGCAGCTTGGGACAGGGGATCGGTGGAAACACCATATATTTT. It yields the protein CASSLGQGIGGNTIYF.

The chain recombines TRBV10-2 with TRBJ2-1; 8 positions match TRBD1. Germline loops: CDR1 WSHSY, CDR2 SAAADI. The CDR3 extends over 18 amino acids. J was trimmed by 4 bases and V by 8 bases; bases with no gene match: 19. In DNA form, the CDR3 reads TGCGCCAGCGGGGGGACAGGTACGAAGTTAGTAGGGTACAATGAGCAGTTCTTC. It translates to CASGGTGTKLVGYNEQFF.

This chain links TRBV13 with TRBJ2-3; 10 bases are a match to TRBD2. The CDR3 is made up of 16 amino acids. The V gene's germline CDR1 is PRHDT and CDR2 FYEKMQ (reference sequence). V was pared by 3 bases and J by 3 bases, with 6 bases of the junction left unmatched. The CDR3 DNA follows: TGTGCCAGCAGCTTGATGGCTAGCGGGAGTACAGATACGCAGTATTTT. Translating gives CASSLMASGSTDTQYF.

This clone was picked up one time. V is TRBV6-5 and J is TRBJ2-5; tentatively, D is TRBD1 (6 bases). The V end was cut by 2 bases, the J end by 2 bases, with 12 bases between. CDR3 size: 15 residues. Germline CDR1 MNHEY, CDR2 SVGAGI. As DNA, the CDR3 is TGTGCCAGCAGTTACGAAGGGGGAAGGCAAGAGACCCAGTACTTC. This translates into CASSYEGGRQETQYF.

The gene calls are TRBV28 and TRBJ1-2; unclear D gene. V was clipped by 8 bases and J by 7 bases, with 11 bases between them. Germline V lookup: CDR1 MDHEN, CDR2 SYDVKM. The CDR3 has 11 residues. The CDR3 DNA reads TGTGCCAGCCGCGACGTAAGTGGCTACACCTTC. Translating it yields CASRDVSGYTF.

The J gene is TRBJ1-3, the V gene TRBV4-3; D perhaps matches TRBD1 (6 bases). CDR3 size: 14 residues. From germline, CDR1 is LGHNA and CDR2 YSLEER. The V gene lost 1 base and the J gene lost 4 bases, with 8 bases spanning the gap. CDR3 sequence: CASSQAGEGNTIYF. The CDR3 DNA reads TGCGCCAGCAGCCAAGCAGGGGAGGGAAACACCATATATTTT.

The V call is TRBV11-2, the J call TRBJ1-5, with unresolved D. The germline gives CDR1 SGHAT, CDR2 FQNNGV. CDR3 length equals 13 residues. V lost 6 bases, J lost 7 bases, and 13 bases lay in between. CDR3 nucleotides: TGTGCCAGCAGGGTGGACGGGAGCCAGCCCCAGCATTTT. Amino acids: CASRVDGSQPQHF.

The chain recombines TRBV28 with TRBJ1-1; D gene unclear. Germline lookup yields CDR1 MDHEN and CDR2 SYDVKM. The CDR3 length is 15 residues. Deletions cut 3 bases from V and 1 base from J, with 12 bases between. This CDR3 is CASSLYLVENTEAFF. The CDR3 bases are TGTGCCAGCAGTTTGTATCTCGTCGAGAACACTGAAGCTTTCTTT.

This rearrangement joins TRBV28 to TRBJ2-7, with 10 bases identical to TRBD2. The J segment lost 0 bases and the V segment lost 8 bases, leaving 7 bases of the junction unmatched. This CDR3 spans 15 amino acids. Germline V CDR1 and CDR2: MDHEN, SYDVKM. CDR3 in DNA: TGTGCCAGCTCTACTAGCGGGATCGACTCCTACGAGCAGTACTTC. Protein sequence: CASSTSGIDSYEQYF. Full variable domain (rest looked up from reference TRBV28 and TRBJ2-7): DVKVTQSSRYLVKRTGEKVFLECVQDMDHENMFWYRQDPGLGLRLIYFSYDVKMKEKGDIPEGYSVSREKKERFSLILESASTNQTSMYLCASSTSGIDSYEQYFGPGTRLTVT.

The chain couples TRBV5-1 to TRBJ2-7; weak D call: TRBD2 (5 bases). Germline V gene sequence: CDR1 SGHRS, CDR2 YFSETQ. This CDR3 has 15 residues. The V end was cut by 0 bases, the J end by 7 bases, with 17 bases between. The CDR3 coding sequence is TGCGCCAGCAGCTTGGCCAACGGGAAGGTAATAGAGCAGTACTTC. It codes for CASSLANGKVIEQYF.

The DNA for the CDR3 is TGTGCCAGCAGCTTGGACTTTATTACCGGGTCTTTCAATCAGCCCCAGCATTTT. Translation: CASSLDFITGSFNQPQHF. V and J are TRBV7-2 and TRBJ1-5; D not certain. The CDR3 is made up of 18 amino acids. The germline gives CDR1 SGHTA, CDR2 FQGNSA. The V and J ends lost 3 bases and 3 bases respectively, with 21 bases between them.

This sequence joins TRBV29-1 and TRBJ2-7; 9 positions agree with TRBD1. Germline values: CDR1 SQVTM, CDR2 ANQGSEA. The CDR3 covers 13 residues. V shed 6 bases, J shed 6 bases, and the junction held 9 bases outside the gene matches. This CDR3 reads CSVGTGRTFEQYF. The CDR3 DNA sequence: TGCAGCGTGGGGACAGGGCGGACTTTCGAGCAGTACTTC.

The CDR3 sequence: CASSWDRGADTQYF. CDR3 sequence (DNA): TGTGCCAGCAGCTGGGACAGGGGCGCAGATACGCAGTATTTT. V is TRBV5-4 and J is TRBJ2-3, with 10 bases aligning to TRBD1. The trim removed 3 bases at V and 4 bases at J, leaving 2 bases unmatched. Germline lookup yields CDR1 SGHNT and CDR2 YYREEE (reference sequence). The CDR3 runs to 14 residues. Complete variable domain (other parts from reference TRBV5-4 and TRBJ2-3): ETGVTQSPTHLIKTRGQQVTLRCSSQSGHNTVSWYQQALGQGPQFIFQYYREEENGRGNFPPRFSGLQFPNYSSELNVNALELDDSALYLCASSWDRGADTQYFGPGTRLTVL.

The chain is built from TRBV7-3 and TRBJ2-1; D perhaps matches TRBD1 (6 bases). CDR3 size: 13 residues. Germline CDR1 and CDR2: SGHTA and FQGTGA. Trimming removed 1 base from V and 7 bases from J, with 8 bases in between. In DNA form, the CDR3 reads TGTGCCAGCAGCTTAATGAGGGGGAATGAGCAGTTCTTC. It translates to CASSLMRGNEQFF. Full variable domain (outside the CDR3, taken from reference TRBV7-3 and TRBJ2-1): GAGVSQTPSNKVTEKGKYVELRCDPISGHTALYWYRQSLGQGPEFLIYFQGTGAADDSGLPNDRFFAVRPEGSVSTLKIQRTERGDSAVYLCASSLMRGNEQFFGPGTRLTVL.

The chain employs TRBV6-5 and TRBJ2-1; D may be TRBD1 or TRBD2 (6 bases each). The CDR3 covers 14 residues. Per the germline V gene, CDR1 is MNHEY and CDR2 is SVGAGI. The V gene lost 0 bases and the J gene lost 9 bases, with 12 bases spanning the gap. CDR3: CASSYSASGAEQFF. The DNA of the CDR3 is TGTGCCAGCAGTTACTCAGCTTCGGGGGCTGAGCAGTTCTTC.

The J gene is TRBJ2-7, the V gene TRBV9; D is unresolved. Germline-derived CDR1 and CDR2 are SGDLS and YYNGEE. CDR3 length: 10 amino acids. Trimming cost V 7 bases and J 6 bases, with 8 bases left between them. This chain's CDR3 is CASGDPEQYF. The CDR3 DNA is TGTGCCAGCGGAGACCCCGAGCAGTACTTC.

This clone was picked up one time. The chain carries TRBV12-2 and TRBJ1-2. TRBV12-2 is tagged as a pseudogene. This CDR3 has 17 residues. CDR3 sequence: CASRPVPYGRSNYGYTF. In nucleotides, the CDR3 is TGTGCAAGTCGCCCCGTTCCGTACGGCCGATCTAACTATGGCTACACCTTC.

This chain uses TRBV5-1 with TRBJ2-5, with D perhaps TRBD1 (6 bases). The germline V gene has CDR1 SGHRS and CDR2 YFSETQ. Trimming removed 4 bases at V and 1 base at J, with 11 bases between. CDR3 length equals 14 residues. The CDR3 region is CASSPRDIQETQYF. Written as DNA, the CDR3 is TGCGCCAGCAGCCCTCGGGACATCCAAGAGACCCAGTACTTC.

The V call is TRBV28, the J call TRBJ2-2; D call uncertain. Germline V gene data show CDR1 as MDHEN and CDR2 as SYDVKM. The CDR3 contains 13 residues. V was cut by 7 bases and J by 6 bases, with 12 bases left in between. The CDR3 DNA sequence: TGTGCCAGCACCCTCTTGCTGGCCGGGGAGCTGTTTTTT. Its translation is CASTLLLAGELFF.

Here the CDR3 reads CASSPGRGYTGELFF. CDR3 nucleotides: TGTGCCAGCTCACCGGGCAGGGGGTACACCGGGGAGCTGTTTTTT. This sequence joins TRBV18 and TRBJ2-2; 7 bases match TRBD1. Trimming at V came to 3 bases and at J to 3 bases, leaving 4 bases not matched to a gene. Looked up from germline, CDR1 is KGHSH and CDR2 is LQKENI. This CDR3 contains 15 residues.

In DNA form, the CDR3 reads TGCGCCAGCAGCCAAGGTTCTGCGGGAGTGGAGGGCAGGGAGCTGTTTTTT. Amino acids: CASSQGSAGVEGRELFF. V gene TRBV4-1 combines with J gene TRBJ2-2; 7 nucleotides line up with TRBD2. CDR3 length equals 17 residues. With 1 base clipped from V and 9 bases from J, the junction kept 14 bases outside the gene matches. Germline loops: CDR1 MGHRA, CDR2 YSYEKL.

CDR3 residues: CARSLCPLAGPDTQYF. Here the CDR3 DNA reads TGTGCCAGAAGCTTATGCCCCCTAGCGGGCCCAGATACGCAGTATTTT. V usage is TRBV7-5 and J usage is TRBJ2-3; TRBD2 is the table's D call, not checked against the DNA. TRBV7-5 is a pseudogene locus. The CDR3 length is 16 residues.

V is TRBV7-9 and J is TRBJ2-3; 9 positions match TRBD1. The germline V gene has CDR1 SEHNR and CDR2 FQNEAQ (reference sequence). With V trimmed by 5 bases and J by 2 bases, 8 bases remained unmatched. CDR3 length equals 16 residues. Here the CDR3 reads CASSPGQGRVTDTQYF. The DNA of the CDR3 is TGTGCCAGCAGCCCAGGACAGGGGCGAGTCACAGATACGCAGTATTTT.

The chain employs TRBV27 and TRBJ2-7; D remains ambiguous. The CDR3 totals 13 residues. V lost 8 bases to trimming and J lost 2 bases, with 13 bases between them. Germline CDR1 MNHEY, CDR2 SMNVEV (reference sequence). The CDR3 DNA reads TGTGCCAGCCGACGAAGCTATCCCTACGAGCAGTACTTC. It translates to CASRRSYPYEQYF.